This T cell receptor (beta chain) was identified during a study of T cell responses to AZD1222 COVID-19 vaccine (dated by TCRdb to the early 2020s). As for the study more broadly: TCR sequencing covered more than 230 trial participants: 200 to 220 given two doses of AZD1222 and 26 given two doses of MenACWY control vaccine. Trial participants were enrolled by age into subgroups of 18-55, 56-69 and 70-plus years, and around 150, 28 and 57 TCR-sequenced participants, respectively, were included in these subgroups. On the study overall, not on this receptor specifically: Conclusions about previously exposed vaccinees are limited because only six or seven AZD1222 recipients were SARS-CoV-2 seropositive at baseline. After two AZD1222 doses, both the breadth and the depth of spike-specific TCRs were significantly higher than at day 0 and than in MenACWY recipients. Reportedly, almost half of the unique spike-specific TCRs recognized epitopes lying outside the regions that are mutated in the B.1.351 and B.1.1.7 variants. Because no samples from the day 14 peak response were available, repertoires could be characterized only after the peak T cell response. Vaccine-associated CD4 TCRs spanned the whole spike protein, with dominant responses in regions 160-218 and 743-854. The 56-69-year group was small, and its depth increase did not reach significance, likely because of low power. Most participants were white British and females outnumbered males, and the authors suggested that clonal diversity may have been underestimated.

What the time point label conveys for this sample: about 28 days (+/-7) after the second vaccine dose. The treatment or condition label, as the study defines it: meningococcal conjugate vaccine given as trial control. Vaccinee samples were obtained from the UK trials COV001 and COV002, which included a single-blind randomized controlled phase 2/3 trial of AZD1222 (ChAdOx1 nCoV-19) in healthy adults. Trial participant PBMC samples were collected at day 0 and day 28 after the second dose for TCRbeta chain sequencing. Worth noting for this clone: This clone's antigen is unknown. No much larger clone is present one base from it, and per-base qualities are unavailable.

The CDR3 regions of human TCRbeta chains were analyzed by immunosequencing. As for how the authors treated the data: TCRs in the repertoires were matched against a reference library of SARS-CoV-2-specific TCRs that had been generated with the MIRA antigen-specificity platform. Breadth was defined as the fraction of unique TCRs that were SARS-CoV-2-associated. Depth was defined as the fraction of total T cells that were SARS-CoV-2-associated. Each spike-specific TCR was assigned to its reactive spike region and to a CD4 or CD8 class using the MIRA data. Log10-transformed breadth and depth values were compared by one-way ANOVA with Sidak's multiple comparisons tests. Imported from immuneACCESS, the table was reduced by TCRdb to in-frame sequences with V and J called. These copies leave out some clones; in studies compared against another copy, an unresolved V gene accounts for under half, and the cause of the remainder is not known. Clone size and the V and J calls come from that table; the DNA yielded D and trimming. For this sample the table gives 110,000 or so clones, of which around nine tenths were detected only once. Jointly, the top ten make up around 4.4% of the sample.

The CDR3 contains 12 residues, cysteine and phenylalanine counted. Only CDR3 DNA is held: 36 bases, read in frame from base 1. The germline V gene encodes CDR1 SNHLY and CDR2 FYNNEI. V loses 8 bases, J loses 8 bases, and the germline ends lie 12 bases apart. The clonotype originates from an adult who received the MenACWY meningococcal vaccine as a control. The specimen comprised peripheral blood, sampled 28 days after the second dose of the MenACWY control vaccine. The chain couples TRBV2 to TRBJ1-4; the D gene is not confidently resolved. The encoded CDR3 is CASGVVVEKLFF. The DNA reads TGTGCCAGCGGGGTCGTTGTGGAAAAACTGTTTTTT.